This T cell receptor (beta chain) is from a study of blood T cells in healthy people across ages. Then a second PCR, running roughly 7 to 11 cycles, was carried out with a sample-barcoded 5' primer and a J-beta primer mix. TCRdb recomputed calls from the 5' RACE reads with MiXCR, one row per CDR3 protein. The table lists roughly 1.6 million distinct CDR3 sequences, roughly a third of them singletons. Points from the study as a whole: Unsorted PBMC input precluded a conclusive naive versus antigen-experienced comparison. Age advanced and TCR beta diversity per million T cells fell, roughly linearly. One million T cells yielded diversity estimates that were considered underestimates.

As concerns this clonotype: What it recognizes is unknown.

CDR1 is DFQATT, CDR2 SNEGSKA, per germline (reference sequence). V lost 6 bases and J lost 0, with 18 bases in between. The CDR3 consists of 15 residues. This TCR was sampled from a young woman in good health. The J gene is TRBJ2-7, the V gene TRBV20-1; possible D gene TRBD2, 5 bases. The sequenced sample consisted of blood. CDR3 sequence reads: CSASSPEAGSYEQYF. As DNA, the CDR3 is TGCAGTGCCAGCAGCCCTGAGGCGGGCTCCTACGAGCAGTACTTC.